These T cell receptor beta chains were read from a single sample in a study of cytomegalovirus exposure and HLA in healthy donors. Using immunoSEQ multiplex PCR, the repertoire was profiled, and TCRdb retains in-frame clones only, with some absent. Of some 70,000 clones listed, 65% to 85% are singletons. Material for sequencing was PBMCs. The source is a woman aged 45-65 years in good health and CMV-seronegative. Both conserved end residues are part of each CDR3. Fields, in order: D gene, J gene, V gene, clone size, CDR3 protein, CDR3 DNA. A D gene is named only where the DNA matches it firmly. Expanded clones get a size class; other rows say once, few or many, or leave the size out.

>TRBD1|TRBJ1-1|TRBV10-3|medium-sized
CAIRGTGQPEAFF
TGTGCCATCAGAGGGACAGGCCAACCTGAAGCTTTCTTT
>.|TRBJ2-2|TRBV11-1|few
CASSIPGDNTGELFF
TGTGCCAGCAGCATTCCGGGGGATAACACCGGGGAGCTGTTTTTT
>.|TRBJ1-3|TRBV19|once
CASRTGQTGNTIYF
TGTGCCAGTAGGACCGGACAGACTGGAAACACCATATATTTT
>TRBD2|TRBJ2-3|TRBV5-6|few
CASSLVAGHTDTQYF
TGTGCCAGCAGCTTAGTAGCGGGACACACAGATACGCAGTATTTT
>.|TRBJ1-2|TRBV6-1|.
CASRETGLQEGYTF
TGTGCCAGCAGAGAGACAGGCCTACAGGAGGGCTACACCTTC
>.|TRBJ1-5|TRBV6-1|.
CASSERGTPNQPQHF
TGTGCCAGCAGTGAAAGGGGGACACCGAATCAGCCCCAGCATTTT
>TRBD1|TRBJ1-5|TRBV7-2|.
CASSPGQVNQPQHF
TGTGCCAGCAGCCCGGGACAGGTGAATCAGCCCCAGCATTTT
>.|TRBJ2-7|TRBV28|.
CASSFSGDYEQYF
TGTGCCAGCAGTTTTTCCGGGGACTACGAGCAGTACTTC
>TRBD1|TRBJ1-3|TRBV5-1|.
CASSPPTGLSGNTIYF
TGCGCCAGCAGCCCACCGACAGGGTTGAGTGGAAACACCATATATTTT
>TRBD1|TRBJ1-6|TRBV2|.
CASRNRGYNSPLHF
TGTGCCAGCAGGAACAGGGGATATAATTCACCCCTCCACTTT
>.|TRBJ2-1|TRBV13|.
CASSLSRRNEQFF
TGTGCCAGCAGCTTAAGTAGGAGGAATGAGCAGTTCTTC
>.|TRBJ1-1|TRBV29-1|few
CSVTLQVNTEAFF
TGCAGCGTTACCCTTCAGGTGAACACTGAAGCTTTCTTT
>TRBD2|TRBJ2-5|TRBV9|.
CASSLTPTSGARHWETQYF
TGTGCCAGCAGCCTTACTCCGACTAGCGGGGCTCGTCATTGGGAGACCCAGTACTTC